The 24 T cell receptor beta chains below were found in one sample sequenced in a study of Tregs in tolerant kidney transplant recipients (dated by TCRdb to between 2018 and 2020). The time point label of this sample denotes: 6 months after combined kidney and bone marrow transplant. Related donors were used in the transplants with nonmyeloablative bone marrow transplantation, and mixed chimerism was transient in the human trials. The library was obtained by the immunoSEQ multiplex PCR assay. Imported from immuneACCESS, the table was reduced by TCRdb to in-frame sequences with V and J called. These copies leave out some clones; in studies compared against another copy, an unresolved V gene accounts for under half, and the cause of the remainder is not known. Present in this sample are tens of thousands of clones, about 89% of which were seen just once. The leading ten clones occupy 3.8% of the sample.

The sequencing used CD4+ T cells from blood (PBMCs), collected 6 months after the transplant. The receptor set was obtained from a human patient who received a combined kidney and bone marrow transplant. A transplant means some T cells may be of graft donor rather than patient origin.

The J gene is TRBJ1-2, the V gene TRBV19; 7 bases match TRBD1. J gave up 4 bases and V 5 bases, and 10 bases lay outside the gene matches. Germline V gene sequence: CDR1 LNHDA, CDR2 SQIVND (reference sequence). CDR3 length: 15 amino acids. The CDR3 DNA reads TGTGCCAGTAGTTCCTACAGGGGAAGGGGCTATGGCTACACCTTC. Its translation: CASSSYRGRGYGYTF.

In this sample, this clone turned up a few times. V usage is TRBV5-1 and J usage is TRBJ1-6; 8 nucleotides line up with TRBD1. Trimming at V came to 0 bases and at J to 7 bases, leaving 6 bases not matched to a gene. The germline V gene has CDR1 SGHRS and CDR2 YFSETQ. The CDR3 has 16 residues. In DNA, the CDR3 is TGCGCCAGCAGCTTGGTTCCGGGACAGGCCAATTCACCCCTCCACTTT. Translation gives CASSLVPGQANSPLHF.

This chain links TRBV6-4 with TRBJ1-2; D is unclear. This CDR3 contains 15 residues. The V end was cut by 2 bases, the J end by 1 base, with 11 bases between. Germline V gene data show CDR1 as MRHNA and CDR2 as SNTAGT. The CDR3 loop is CASSDGRPDNYGYTF. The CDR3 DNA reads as TGTGCCAGCAGTGACGGCAGGCCGGATAACTATGGCTACACCTTC.

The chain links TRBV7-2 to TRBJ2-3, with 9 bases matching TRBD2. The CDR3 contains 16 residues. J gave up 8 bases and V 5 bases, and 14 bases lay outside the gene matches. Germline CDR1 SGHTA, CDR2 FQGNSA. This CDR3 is CASSPGVAGALGTQYF. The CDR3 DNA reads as TGTGCCAGCAGCCCCGGGGTAGCGGGAGCCCTGGGTACGCAGTATTTT. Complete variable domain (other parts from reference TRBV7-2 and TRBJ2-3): GAGVSQSPSNKVTEKGKDVELRCDPISGHTALYWYRQSLGQGLEFLIYFQGNSAPDKSGLPSDRFSAERTGGSVSTLTIQRTQQEDSAVYLCASSPGVAGALGTQYFGPGTRLTVL.

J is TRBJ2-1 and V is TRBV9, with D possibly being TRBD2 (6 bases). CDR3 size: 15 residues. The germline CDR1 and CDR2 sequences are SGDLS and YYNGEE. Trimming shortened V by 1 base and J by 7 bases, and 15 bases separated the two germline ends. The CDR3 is CASSVTGTHSNEQFF. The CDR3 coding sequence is TGTGCCAGCAGCGTAACCGGGACTCATTCAAATGAGCAGTTCTTC.

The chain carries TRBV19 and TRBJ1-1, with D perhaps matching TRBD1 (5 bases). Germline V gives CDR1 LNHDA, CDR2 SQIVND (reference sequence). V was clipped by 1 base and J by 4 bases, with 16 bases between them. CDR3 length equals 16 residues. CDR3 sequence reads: CASSIGSRVWGTEAFF. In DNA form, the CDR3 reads TGTGCCAGTAGTATAGGGTCCAGGGTGTGGGGCACTGAAGCTTTCTTT.

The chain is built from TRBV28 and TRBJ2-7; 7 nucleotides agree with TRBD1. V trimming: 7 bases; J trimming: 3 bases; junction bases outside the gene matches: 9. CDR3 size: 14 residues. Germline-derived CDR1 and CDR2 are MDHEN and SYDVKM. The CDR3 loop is CASTLDRVLYEQYF. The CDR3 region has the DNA TGTGCCAGCACCCTAGACAGGGTGCTCTACGAGCAGTACTTC. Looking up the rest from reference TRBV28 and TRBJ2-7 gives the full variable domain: DVKVTQSSRYLVKRTGEKVFLECVQDMDHENMFWYRQDPGLGLRLIYFSYDVKMKEKGDIPEGYSVSREKKERFSLILESASTNQTSMYLCASTLDRVLYEQYFGPGTRLTVT.

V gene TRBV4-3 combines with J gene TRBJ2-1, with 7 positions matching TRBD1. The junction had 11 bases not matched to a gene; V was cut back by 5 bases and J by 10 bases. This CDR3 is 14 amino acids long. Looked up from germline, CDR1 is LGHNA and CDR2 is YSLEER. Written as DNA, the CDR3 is TGCGCCAGCAGCGTACGCCCCCCGGGACAGGAGCAGTTCTTC. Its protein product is CASSVRPPGQEQFF.

The CDR3 sequence is CASRATSGRDTQYF. The CDR3 region has the DNA TGTGCCAGCAGAGCCACTAGCGGGAGAGATACGCAGTATTTT. This chain uses TRBV7-2 with TRBJ2-3, with 11 bases identical to TRBD2. Germline V gives CDR1 SGHTA, CDR2 FQGNSA. The CDR3 runs to 14 residues. The V and J ends lost 6 bases and 5 bases, in that order; junction bases with no gene match: 4.

The CDR3 region has the DNA TGTGCCAGCTCCCCCGGGACAGGGGGCTCTGGGGCCAACGTCCTGACTTTC. This sequence encodes CASSPGTGGSGANVLTF. This chain joins TRBV18 and TRBJ2-6; TRBD1 matches at 11 bases. The CDR3 has 17 residues. Germline V gives CDR1 KGHSH, CDR2 LQKENI. The trim removed 6 bases at V and 0 bases at J, leaving 4 bases unmatched.

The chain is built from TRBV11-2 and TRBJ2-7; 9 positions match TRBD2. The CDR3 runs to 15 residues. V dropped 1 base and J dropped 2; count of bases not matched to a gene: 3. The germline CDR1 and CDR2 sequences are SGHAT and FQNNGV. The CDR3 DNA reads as TGTGCCAGCAGCTTAGTTGCTAGCGGGGCCTACGAGCAGTACTTC. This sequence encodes CASSLVASGAYEQYF.

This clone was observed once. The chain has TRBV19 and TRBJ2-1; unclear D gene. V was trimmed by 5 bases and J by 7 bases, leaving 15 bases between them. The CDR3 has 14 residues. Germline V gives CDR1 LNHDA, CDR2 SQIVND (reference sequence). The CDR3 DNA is TGTGCCAGTAGTCCCTCGACTGGCTTGAATGAGCAGTTCTTC. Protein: CASSPSTGLNEQFF.

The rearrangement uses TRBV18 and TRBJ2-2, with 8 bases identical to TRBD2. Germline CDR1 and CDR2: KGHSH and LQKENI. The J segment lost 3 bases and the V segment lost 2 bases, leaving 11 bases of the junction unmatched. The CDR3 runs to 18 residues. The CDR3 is CASSPSNRPAGDTGELFF. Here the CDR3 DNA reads TGTGCCAGCTCACCATCCAATCGACCAGCGGGGGACACCGGGGAGCTGTTTTTT.

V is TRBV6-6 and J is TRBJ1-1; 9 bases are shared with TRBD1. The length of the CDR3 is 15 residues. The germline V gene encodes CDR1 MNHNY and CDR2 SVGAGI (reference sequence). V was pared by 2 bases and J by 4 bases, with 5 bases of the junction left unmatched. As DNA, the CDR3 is TGTGCCAGCAGTTACGGGACAGGGCGTTCCACTGAAGCTTTCTTT. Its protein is CASSYGTGRSTEAFF.

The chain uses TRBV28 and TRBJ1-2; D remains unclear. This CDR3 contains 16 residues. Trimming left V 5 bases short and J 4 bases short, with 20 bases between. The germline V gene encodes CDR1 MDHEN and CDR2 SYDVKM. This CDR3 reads CASSPSRSQSIYGYTF. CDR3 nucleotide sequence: TGTGCCAGCAGTCCTTCTCGGTCGCAATCTATCTATGGCTACACCTTC.

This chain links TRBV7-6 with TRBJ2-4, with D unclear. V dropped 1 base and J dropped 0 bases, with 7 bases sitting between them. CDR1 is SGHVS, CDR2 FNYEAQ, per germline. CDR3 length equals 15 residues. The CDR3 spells CASSLGPVAKNIQYF. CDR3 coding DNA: TGTGCCAGCAGCTTAGGTCCCGTAGCCAAAAACATTCAGTACTTC.

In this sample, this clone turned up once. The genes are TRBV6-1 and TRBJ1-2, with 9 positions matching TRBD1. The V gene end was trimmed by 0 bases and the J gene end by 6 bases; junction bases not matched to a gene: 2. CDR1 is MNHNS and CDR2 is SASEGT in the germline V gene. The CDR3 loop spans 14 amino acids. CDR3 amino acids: CASSEAGQGDGYTF. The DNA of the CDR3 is TGTGCCAGCAGTGAAGCGGGACAGGGTGATGGCTACACCTTC.

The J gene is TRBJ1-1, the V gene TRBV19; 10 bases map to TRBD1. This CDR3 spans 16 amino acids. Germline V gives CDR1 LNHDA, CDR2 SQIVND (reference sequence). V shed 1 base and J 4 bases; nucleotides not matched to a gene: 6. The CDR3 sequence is CASSIGFRDRGTEAFF. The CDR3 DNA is TGTGCCAGTAGTATAGGCTTCCGGGACAGGGGCACTGAAGCTTTCTTT.

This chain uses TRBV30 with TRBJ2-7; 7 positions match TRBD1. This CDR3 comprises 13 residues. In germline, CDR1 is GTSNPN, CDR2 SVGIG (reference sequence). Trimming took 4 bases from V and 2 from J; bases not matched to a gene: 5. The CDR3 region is CAWIRDRTYEQYF. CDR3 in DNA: TGTGCCTGGATCCGGGACAGAACCTACGAGCAGTACTTC.

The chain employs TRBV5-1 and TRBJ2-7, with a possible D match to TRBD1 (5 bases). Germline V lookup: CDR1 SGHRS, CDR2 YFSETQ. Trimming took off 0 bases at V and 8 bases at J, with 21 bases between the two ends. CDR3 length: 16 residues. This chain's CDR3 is CASSLESQGPRYKQYF. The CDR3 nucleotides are TGCGCCAGCAGCTTGGAATCCCAGGGCCCACGGTACAAGCAGTACTTC.

DNA for the CDR3: TGTGCCAGCAGCGAGAGACAGGGGGCAGCTGGAAACACCATATATTTT. This codes for CASSERQGAAGNTIYF. The chain carries TRBV9 and TRBJ1-3; 10 bases align to TRBD1. Germline CDR1 SGDLS, CDR2 YYNGEE. V was pared by 3 bases and J by 2 bases, with 5 bases of the junction left unmatched. This CDR3 spans 16 amino acids.

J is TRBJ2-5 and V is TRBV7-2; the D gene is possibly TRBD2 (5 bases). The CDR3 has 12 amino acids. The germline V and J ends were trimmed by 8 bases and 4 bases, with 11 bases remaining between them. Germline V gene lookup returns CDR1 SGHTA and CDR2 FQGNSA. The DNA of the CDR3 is TGTGCCAGCCAGAGGGTTGCAGAGACCCAGTACTTC. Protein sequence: CASQRVAETQYF.

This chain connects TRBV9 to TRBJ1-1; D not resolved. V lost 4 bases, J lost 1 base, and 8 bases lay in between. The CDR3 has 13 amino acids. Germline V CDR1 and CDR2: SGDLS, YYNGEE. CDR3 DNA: TGTGCCAGCAGCACGAGACAGAACACTGAAGCTTTCTTT. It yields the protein CASSTRQNTEAFF.

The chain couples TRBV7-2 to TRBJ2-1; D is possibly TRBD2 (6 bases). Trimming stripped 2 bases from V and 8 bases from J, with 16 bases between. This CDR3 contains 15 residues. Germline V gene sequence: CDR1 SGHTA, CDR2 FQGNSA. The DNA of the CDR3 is TGTGCCAGCAGCTTAACACGCGGGATCGGATATGAGCAGTTCTTC. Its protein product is CASSLTRGIGYEQFF.